This T cell receptor beta chain was profiled in a study of response to subunit inactivated influenza vaccine. TCRdb re-analysed the RT-PCR reads in MiXCR, keeping a single row per CDR3 protein. The sample lists roughly 760,000 distinct CDR3 sequences, 21% occurring once. The germline gives CDR1 SQVTM, CDR2 ANQGSEA. The CDR3 sequence is 10 residues long. V dropped 4 bases and J dropped 7 bases, with 7 bases sitting between them. This clonotype has a handful of counts. The receptor was isolated from a man aged 50 or older who received an inactivated influenza vaccine. The material was PBMCs from blood, obtained 4 to 6 days after vaccination. The chain links TRBV29-1 to TRBJ1-1; D is unclear. CDR3 residues: CSVGSGEAFF. In nucleotides, the CDR3 is TGCAGCGTTGGGTCAGGTGAAGCTTTCTTT.